This T cell receptor beta chain derives from a study of cytomegalovirus exposure and HLA in healthy donors. Study-wide results and limits: Earlier analysis looked at TCR beta V segments, and most were productive about 87% or about 30% of the time.

The PCR was carried out with 60 Vbeta primers and 13 Jbeta primers. Libraries were prepared by immunoSEQ multiplex PCR; TCRdb keeps only in-frame clonotypes and omits some of them. The table has 110,000 or so clones, about 15% seen once. Note on this clone: Its target is unknown.

In germline, CDR1 is MGHRA, CDR2 YSYEKL. The CDR3 covers 15 residues. The junction had 6 bases not matched to a gene; V was cut back by 0 bases and J by 4 bases. Sample: PBMCs. The J gene is TRBJ2-7, the V gene TRBV4-1, with 7 bases that match TRBD2. This sequence originates from a female donor in good health and CMV-seronegative. CDR3 region: CASSQDSTGGYEQYF. Here the CDR3 DNA reads TGCGCCAGCAGCCAAGATAGCACGGGAGGTTACGAGCAGTACTTC.